This TCR beta chain was sequenced during a study of blood T cell repertoires in COVID-19. The germline V gene encodes CDR1 LNHDA and CDR2 SQIVND (reference sequence). Trimming at V came to 6 bases and at J to 0 bases, leaving 6 bases not matched to a gene. There are 18 residues in the CDR3. The data were produced by immunoSEQ multiplex PCR, yet TCRdb's version contains in-frame clones alone and is incomplete. Of 95,000 to 150,000 clones in the sample, about 85% were seen once. The TCR comes from a man in his 60s with acute or convalescent COVID-19. The sample taken for sequencing was peripheral blood. The V gene is TRBV19, the J gene TRBJ2-1; the match to TRBD2 covers 15 bases. The CDR3 reads CASRGTSGRQSSYNEQFF. The CDR3, as DNA: TGTGCCAGTAGAGGGACTAGCGGGAGGCAGAGCTCCTACAATGAGCAGTTCTTC.